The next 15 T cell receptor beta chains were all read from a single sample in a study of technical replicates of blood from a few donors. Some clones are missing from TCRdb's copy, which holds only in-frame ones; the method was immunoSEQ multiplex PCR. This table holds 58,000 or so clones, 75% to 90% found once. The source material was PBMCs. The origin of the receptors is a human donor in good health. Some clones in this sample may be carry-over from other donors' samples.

The CDR3 bases are TGTGCCAGCAGTTACGCTAGCGGCTACGAGCAGTACTTC. Translating gives CASSYASGYEQYF. The chain carries TRBV6-5 and TRBJ2-7; 7 bases are a match to TRBD2. The V and J ends lost 2 bases and 3 bases, in that order; junction bases with no gene match: 1. Germline lookup yields CDR1 MNHEY and CDR2 SVGAGI. The CDR3 runs to 13 residues.

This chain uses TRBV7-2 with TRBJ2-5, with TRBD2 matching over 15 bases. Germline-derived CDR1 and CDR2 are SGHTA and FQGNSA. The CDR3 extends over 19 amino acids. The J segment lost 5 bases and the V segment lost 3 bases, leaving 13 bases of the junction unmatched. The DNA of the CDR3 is TGTGCCAGCAGCTTTTCCAGGACTAGCGGGAGGGCGTCCGGGGAGACCCAGTACTTC. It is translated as CASSFSRTSGRASGETQYF.

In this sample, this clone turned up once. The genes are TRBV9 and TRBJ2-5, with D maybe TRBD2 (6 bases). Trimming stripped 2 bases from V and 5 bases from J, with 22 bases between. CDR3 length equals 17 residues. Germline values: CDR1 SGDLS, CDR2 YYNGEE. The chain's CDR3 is CASSVGAVGGVWETQYF. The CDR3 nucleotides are TGTGCCAGCAGCGTTGGTGCGGTTGGAGGGGTCTGGGAGACCCAGTACTTC.

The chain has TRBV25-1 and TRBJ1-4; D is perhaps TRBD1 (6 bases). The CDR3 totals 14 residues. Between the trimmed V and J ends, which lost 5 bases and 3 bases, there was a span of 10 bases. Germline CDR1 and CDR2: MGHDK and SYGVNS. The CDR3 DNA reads TGTGCCAGCAGTTACGGGGGGCCTAATGAAAAACTGTTTTTT. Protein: CASSYGGPNEKLFF.

The CDR3 region has the DNA TGCGCCAGCAGCTTAAGAGGGCTCCCCACCTACGAGCAGTACTTC. As protein: CASSLRGLPTYEQYF. The chain uses TRBV5-1 and TRBJ2-7; D might be TRBD2 (5 bases). V was trimmed by 2 bases and J by 2 bases, leaving 14 bases between them. Per germline, CDR1 SGHRS and CDR2 YFSETQ. CDR3 length: 15 residues.

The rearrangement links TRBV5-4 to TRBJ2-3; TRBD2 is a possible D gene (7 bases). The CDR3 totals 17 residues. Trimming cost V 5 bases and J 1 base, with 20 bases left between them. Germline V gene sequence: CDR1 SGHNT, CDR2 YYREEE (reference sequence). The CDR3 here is CASRGGEGLSRTDTQYF. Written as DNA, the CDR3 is TGTGCCAGCAGAGGGGGGGAGGGACTTTCCCGCACAGATACGCAGTATTTT.

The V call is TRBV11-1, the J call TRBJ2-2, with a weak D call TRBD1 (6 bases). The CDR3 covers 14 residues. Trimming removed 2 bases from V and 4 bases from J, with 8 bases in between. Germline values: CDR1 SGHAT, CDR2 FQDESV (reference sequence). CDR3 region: CASSLQGSTGELFF. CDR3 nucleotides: TGTGCCAGCAGCTTACAGGGGAGCACCGGGGAGCTGTTTTTT.

The CDR3: CASSPVASSTDTQYF. CDR3 coding DNA: TGTGCCAGCAGCCCGGTAGCGAGTAGCACAGATACGCAGTATTTT. The chain is built from TRBV4-2 and TRBJ2-3, with D maybe TRBD2 (5 bases). The length of the CDR3 is 15 residues. Germline V CDR1 and CDR2: LGHNA, YNFKEQ. Deletions cut 4 bases from V and 0 bases from J, with 11 bases between.

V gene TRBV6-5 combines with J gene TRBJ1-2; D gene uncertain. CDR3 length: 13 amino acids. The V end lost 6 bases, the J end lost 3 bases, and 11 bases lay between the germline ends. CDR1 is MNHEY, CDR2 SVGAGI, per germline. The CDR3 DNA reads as TGTGCCAGCAGCTTTCTAAGAGACTATGGCTACACCTTC. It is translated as CASSFLRDYGYTF.

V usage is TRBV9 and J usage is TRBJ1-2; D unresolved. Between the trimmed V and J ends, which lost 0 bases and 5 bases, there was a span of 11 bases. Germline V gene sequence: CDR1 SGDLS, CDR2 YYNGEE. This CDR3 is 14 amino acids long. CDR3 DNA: TGTGCCAGCAGCGTAGGACCCGGGGATTATGGCTACACCTTC. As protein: CASSVGPGDYGYTF.

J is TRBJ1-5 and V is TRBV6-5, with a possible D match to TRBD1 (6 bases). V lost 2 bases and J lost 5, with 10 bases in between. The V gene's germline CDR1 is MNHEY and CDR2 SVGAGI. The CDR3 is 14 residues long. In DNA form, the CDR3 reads TGTGCCAGCAGTTACCAACAGGGACATCAGCCCCAGCATTTT. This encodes CASSYQQGHQPQHF.

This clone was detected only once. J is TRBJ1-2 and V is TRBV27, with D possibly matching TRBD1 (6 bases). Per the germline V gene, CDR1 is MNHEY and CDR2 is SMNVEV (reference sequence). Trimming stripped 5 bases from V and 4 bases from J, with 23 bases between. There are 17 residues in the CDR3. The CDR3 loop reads CASSTRDTTPLGYGYTF. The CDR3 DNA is TGTGCCAGCAGTACCCGGGACACCACCCCTTTAGGCTATGGCTACACCTTC.

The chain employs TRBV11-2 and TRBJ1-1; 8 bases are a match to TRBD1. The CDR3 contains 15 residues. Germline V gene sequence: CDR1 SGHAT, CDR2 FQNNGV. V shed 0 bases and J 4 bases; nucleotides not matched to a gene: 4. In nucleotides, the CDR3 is TGTGCCAGCAGCTTAGATGCAGGGGGCAGCACTGAAGCTTTCTTT. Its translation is CASSLDAGGSTEAFF.

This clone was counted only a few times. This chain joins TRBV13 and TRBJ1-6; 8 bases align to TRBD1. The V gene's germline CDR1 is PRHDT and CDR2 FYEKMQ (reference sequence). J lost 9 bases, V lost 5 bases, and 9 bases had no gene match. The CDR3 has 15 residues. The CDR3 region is CASSPRQGATSPLHF. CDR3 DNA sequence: TGTGCCAGCAGCCCGCGGCAGGGGGCGACTTCACCCCTCCACTTT.

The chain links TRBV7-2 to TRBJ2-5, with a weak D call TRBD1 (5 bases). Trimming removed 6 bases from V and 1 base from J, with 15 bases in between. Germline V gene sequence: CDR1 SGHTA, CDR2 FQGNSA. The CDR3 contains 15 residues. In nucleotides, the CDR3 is TGTGCCAGCAGATCCCAGGGTTCCTTCCAAGAGACCCAGTACTTC. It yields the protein CASRSQGSFQETQYF.